The 10 T cell receptor beta chains listed next were all sequenced from one sample in a study of blood T cell repertoires in COVID-19. Produced via immunoSEQ multiplex PCR; TCRdb's table is partial and in-frame only. The sample holds under 350,000 clones; roughly 91% are singletons and the top ten take 1.8%. The sample comprised peripheral blood. The receptors shown here come from a woman in her twenties or thirties with COVID-19, enrolled during active disease.

The V call is TRBV19, the J call TRBJ2-7; maybe TRBD1 (5 bases). Germline lookup yields CDR1 LNHDA and CDR2 SQIVND (reference sequence). V was trimmed by 2 bases and J by 7 bases, leaving 15 bases between them. The CDR3 contains 14 residues. The CDR3 DNA reads TGTGCCAGTAGTATACAGGGTAGGTCCCGAGAGCAGTACTTC. Amino acid sequence: CASSIQGRSREQYF.

The chain carries TRBV5-1 and TRBJ2-3; possible D gene TRBD1, 5 bases. Germline CDR1 is SGHRS and CDR2 is YFSETQ. The CDR3 runs to 14 residues. The V and J ends lost 4 bases and 5 bases respectively, with 14 bases between them. Here the CDR3 DNA reads TGCGCCAGCAGCCAAGAAAGGGGCCAAGATACGCAGTATTTT. Translating gives CASSQERGQDTQYF.

This clone has a single count. This sequence joins TRBV14 and TRBJ2-6, with 9 nucleotides matching TRBD1. Germline V lookup: CDR1 SGHDN, CDR2 FVKESK. With 3 bases clipped from V and 3 bases from J, the junction kept 6 bases outside the gene matches. CDR3 length: 17 amino acids. The CDR3 loop reads CASSQIQGAGGANVLTF. CDR3 bases: TGTGCCAGCAGCCAGATACAGGGGGCAGGTGGGGCCAACGTCCTGACTTTC.

This clone turned up a few times. This chain joins TRBV19 and TRBJ2-5; D may be TRBD2 (7 bases). The CDR3 is made up of 16 amino acids. Germline V gene data show CDR1 as LNHDA and CDR2 as SQIVND (reference sequence). V was cut by 2 bases and J by 3 bases, with 16 bases left in between. CDR3 amino acids: CASSILGGGLEETQYF. DNA for the CDR3: TGTGCCAGTAGTATATTAGGGGGGGGCTTGGAAGAGACCCAGTACTTC.

Worth noting for this clone: The identical CDR3 is also encoded by other nucleotide sequences in the sample. This rearrangement joins TRBV5-1 to TRBJ1-3; no clear D. CDR3 length: 14 residues. Germline-derived CDR1 and CDR2 are SGHRS and YFSETQ. Trimming left V 2 bases short and J 0 bases short, with 6 bases between. The CDR3 reads CASSFGSSGNTIYF. In DNA, the CDR3 is TGCGCCAGCAGCTTTGGGAGCTCTGGAAACACCATATATTTT.

V is TRBV4-1 and J is TRBJ2-7; D gene ambiguous. The germline V gene has CDR1 MGHRA and CDR2 YSYEKL. This CDR3 region has 14 residues. The V end was cut by 4 bases, the J end by 0 bases, with 10 bases between. CDR3: CASSLSKSSYEQYF. The CDR3, as DNA: TGCGCCAGCAGCCTCAGTAAAAGCTCCTACGAGCAGTACTTC.

V usage is TRBV6-2 or TRBV6-3 and J usage is TRBJ1-5; D gene uncertain. The V gene's germline CDR1 is MNHEY and CDR2 SVGEGT. The CDR3 extends over 15 amino acids. The V and J ends lost 2 bases and 4 bases respectively, with 12 bases between them. The CDR3 DNA reads as TGTGCCAGCAGTTACCGCCTCGGGGAGAATCAGCCCCAGCATTTT. It translates to CASSYRLGENQPQHF.

The chain couples TRBV6-5 to TRBJ2-7; 8 bases are shared with TRBD1. The junction had 10 bases not matched to a gene; V was cut back by 2 bases and J by 7 bases. This CDR3 comprises 15 residues. Germline lookup yields CDR1 MNHEY and CDR2 SVGAGI. As DNA, the CDR3 is TGTGCCAGCAGTTACCGATGGCAGGGGGCGGGTGAGCAGTACTTC. This gives the protein CASSYRWQGAGEQYF.

The genes are TRBV5-1 and TRBJ2-1; D perhaps matches TRBD1 (6 bases). The length of the CDR3 is 14 residues. The germline CDR1 and CDR2 sequences are SGHRS and YFSETQ. Trimming shortened V by 6 bases and J by 0 bases, and 10 bases separated the two germline ends. In DNA, the CDR3 is TGCGCCAGCAACAGGGACCACTCCTACAATGAGCAGTTCTTC. Its translation is CASNRDHSYNEQFF.

The chain has TRBV9 and TRBJ1-1, with TRBD1 matching 9 bases. The J segment lost 4 bases and the V segment lost 3 bases, leaving 7 bases of the junction unmatched. The germline CDR1 and CDR2 sequences are SGDLS and YYNGEE. CDR3 length equals 15 residues. The CDR3 DNA reads as TGTGCCAGCAGCGCGCCGGGGACAGGGAGCACTGAAGCTTTCTTT. Protein: CASSAPGTGSTEAFF.